The T cell receptor beta chain under discussion was sequenced for a study of blood T cell repertoires in COVID-19 (dated by TCRdb to about 2020). Some background on the complete study: Samples from collaborators originated in the United States, Italy and Spain and spanned both the acute and convalescent phases of COVID-19. Deeply sampled blood TCRbeta repertoires from subjects exposed to, actively infected with, or recovered from COVID-19 were included in the dataset. Where available, HLA class I and class II types were obtained from metadata supplied by the sample provider rather than from assay-based typing. Nearly every sample came with metadata listing a de-identified subject ID, COVID-19 status, age in years and sex. The samples were drawn from two sources: the first 160 participants of the ongoing ImmuneRACE study, and 950 to 1,500 subjects contributed by 6 global collaborators. The repertoires were made available in a free public database intended to serve as a resource for research on the immune response to SARS-CoV-2. The material from the prospective study consisted of cDNA or gDNA derived from T cells, B-cell-depleted T cells, or PBMCs. Overall study results and their limits: How much clinical and demographic metadata was included differed by source and by participant, and the metadata was provided uncurated.

Whole blood was collected in K2EDTA tubes by collaborating institutions according to the institutions' own protocols. For TCRbeta analysis, collaborator samples were shipped as frozen whole blood, as isolated PBMCs, or as DNA extracted from either sample type. TCRbeta CDR3 regions were amplified from genomic DNA using the immunoSEQ Assay, a bias-controlled multiplex PCR. The authors' analysis ran thus. Within the assay, amplification of reference gene primers was used to estimate how many nucleated cells each sample contained. To quantify the absolute abundance of each unique TCRbeta CDR3 rearrangement, sequence reads were collapsed and filtered. For each sample, productive Simpson clonality was calculated by taking the square root of Simpson's diversity index across productive rearrangements. In its TCRdb copy, this immuneACCESS table keeps in-frame sequences only and misses some clones. Where compared with another copy, unresolved V genes explain less than half of these, and the others have no known cause. V and J calls and clone size are given by that table; D and trimming were obtained from the DNA. A total of about 340,000 clones appear in this sample, 80% to 90% of them only once. Just under 3% of the sample lies in the top ten.

Comment on this clone: The target of this receptor is not known. Base qualities are not recorded, but no much larger clone differs from it by a single base.

From V the trimming removes 3 bases and from J it removes 10 bases, while the gene matches leave 7 bases of the junction unaccounted for. Via the germline V gene, CDR1 is KGHSH and CDR2 LQKENI. The CDR3 numbers 13 residues from cysteine through phenylalanine. Only the CDR3 DNA stays, 39 bases, in frame from base 1. The TCR was taken from a young man with active or convalescent COVID-19. The sequencing input was peripheral blood. The chain is made from TRBV18 and TRBJ1-1; a stretch of 8 junction bases matches TRBD1. The DNA is TGTGCCAGCTCACCGGACAGGGTGACCCCAGCTTTCTTT. This sequence encodes CASSPDRVTPAFF.